This record looks at one T cell receptor beta chain sequence and its context. Its target is not known. This CDR3 region has 13 residues. Trimming shortened V by 5 bases and J by 1 base, and 8 bases separated the two germline ends. Germline V gene data show CDR1 as SGHAT and CDR2 as FQNNGV. This sample was included in a study of OX40 agonist ivuxolimab in advanced cancers. On the study more broadly: Eligibility rules accepted prior anti-PD-1, anti-PD-L1 or anti-CTLA-4 therapy, and around 40% had some. Study-wide results and limits: Low clonal expansion, among the lowest seen, marked partial responders at 0.1-3.0 mg/kg. On average, CD8+ T cells showed a greater number of expanded clones than CD4+.

Sequenced by immunoSEQ multiplex PCR; TCRdb stores in-frame clones only, minus some. The data hold some 77,000 clones, with about nine tenths observed a single time. Source: CD4+ or CD8+ T cells sorted from blood, taken in a trial of the OX40 agonist ivuxolimab. The TCR was taken from an adult with an advanced solid tumor such as melanoma, head and neck, liver or kidney cancer. The rearrangement uses TRBV11-2 and TRBJ2-5; tentatively, D is TRBD1 (6 bases). The CDR3 coding sequence is TGTGCCAGCAGCCGGGACATCCAAGAGACCCAGTACTTC. The encoded protein is CASSRDIQETQYF.